This T cell receptor beta chain was sequenced for a study of T cells in localized non-small cell lung cancer. Whole-study results and caveats: Clonality of T cells reached its maximum in uninvolved adjacent lung, surpassing tumor. Elevated blood T cell density was associated with longer overall survival.

Note on this clone: Antigen: not known.

In germline, CDR1 is SNHLY, CDR2 FYNNEI. The CDR3 extends over 14 amino acids. V dropped 7 bases and J dropped 3 bases, with 10 bases sitting between them. Using immunoSEQ multiplex PCR, the repertoire was profiled, and TCRdb retains in-frame clones only, with some absent. The sample lists approximately 34,000 clones; approximately 88% were seen once. The material was peripheral blood, obtained before any cancer treatment. V usage is TRBV2 and J usage is TRBJ2-6, with unresolved D. The clonotype was recovered from a woman aged 35 to 70 with stage I lung adenocarcinoma. The CDR3 reads CASKRLIGANVLTF. In nucleotides, the CDR3 is TGTGCCAGCAAGCGCCTTATTGGGGCCAACGTCCTGACTTTC.